This is a list of T cell receptor beta chains from one sample in a study of blood T cell repertoires in COVID-19. The data were produced by immunoSEQ multiplex PCR, yet TCRdb's version contains in-frame clones alone and is incomplete. The sample has around 400,000 clones; roughly four fifths are singletons. The specimen sequenced was PBMCs or T cells enriched from blood (not recorded which). Source of these receptors: a woman aged 45-65 years who had recovered from COVID-19. The CDR3 runs from the conserved cysteine through the conserved F or W. D genes are given only for firm matches. Size is stated for part of the rows, as once, few or many counts, or as a class when the clone is expanded.

j_gene: TRBJ1-5; v_gene: TRBV19; d_gene: .; abundance: .; CDR3nt: TGTGCCAGTAGTCGGGGGGAACCCTACAATCAGCCCCAGCATTTT; CDR3aa: CASSRGEPYNQPQHF
j_gene: TRBJ1-2; v_gene: TRBV19; d_gene: TRBD1; abundance: .; CDR3nt: TGTGCCAGTACCTCTATCCGGGACAGGGGGCAAGAAGACTATGGCTACACCTTC; CDR3aa: CASTSIRDRGQEDYGYTF
j_gene: TRBJ1-5; v_gene: TRBV6-1; d_gene: .; abundance: .; CDR3nt: TGTGCCAGCAGTGAAGAGGTTTGGGCAGGGCTCGGCAATCAGCCCCAGCATTTT; CDR3aa: CASSEEVWAGLGNQPQHF
j_gene: TRBJ1-5; v_gene: TRBV19; d_gene: .; abundance: .; CDR3nt: TGTGCCAGTAGTATAGTACAGGGTAGTGGTCAGCCCCAGCATTTT; CDR3aa: CASSIVQGSGQPQHF
j_gene: TRBJ2-3; v_gene: TRBV3-1/TRBV3-2; d_gene: .; abundance: .; CDR3nt: TGTGCCAGCAGCCTTTCGGGACAAACTTCATCTGATACGCAGTATTTT; CDR3aa: CASSLSGQTSSDTQYF
j_gene: TRBJ2-7; v_gene: TRBV30; d_gene: .; abundance: .; CDR3nt: TGTGCCTGGACCCTAGGCGGGACAGCTTCCTACGAGCAGTACTTC; CDR3aa: CAWTLGGTASYEQYF
j_gene: TRBJ1-3; v_gene: TRBV18; d_gene: .; abundance: .; CDR3nt: TGTGCCAGCTCACGGAATGAGGGAGTTGGCGGAAACACCATATATTTT; CDR3aa: CASSRNEGVGGNTIYF
j_gene: TRBJ2-3; v_gene: TRBV27; d_gene: .; abundance: .; CDR3nt: TGTGCCAGCAGTTTCGACAGGCAGCAAGATACGCAGTATTTT; CDR3aa: CASSFDRQQDTQYF
j_gene: TRBJ2-7; v_gene: TRBV2; d_gene: TRBD2; abundance: .; CDR3nt: TGTGCCAGCAGGGTTTTTTCCCCGTATAGCGGGAGGGCCCACGAGCAGTACTTC; CDR3aa: CASRVFSPYSGRAHEQYF
j_gene: TRBJ2-7; v_gene: TRBV5-8; d_gene: .; abundance: .; CDR3nt: TGTGCCAGCAGCACCTACCTCGGGACTCTGTCCTACGAGCAGTACTTC; CDR3aa: CASSTYLGTLSYEQYF
j_gene: TRBJ2-7; v_gene: TRBV9; d_gene: TRBD1; abundance: .; CDR3nt: TGTGCCAGCAGCGCCTCCGGACAGGGGATTTACGAGCAGTACTTC; CDR3aa: CASSASGQGIYEQYF
j_gene: TRBJ1-1; v_gene: TRBV6-2/TRBV6-3; d_gene: .; abundance: .; CDR3nt: TGTGCCAGCAGTTACTCGAGGGCCACTGAAGCTTTCTTT; CDR3aa: CASSYSRATEAFF
j_gene: TRBJ2-3; v_gene: TRBV2; d_gene: TRBD2; abundance: many; CDR3nt: TGTGCCAGTAAAACTAGCGGGGGAGCTAGCACAGATACGCAGTATTTT; CDR3aa: CASKTSGGASTDTQYF
j_gene: TRBJ1-1; v_gene: TRBV19; d_gene: .; abundance: few; CDR3nt: TGTGCCAGTAGTAAGGTTCAGGACACTGAAGCTTTCTTT; CDR3aa: CASSKVQDTEAFF
j_gene: TRBJ2-2; v_gene: TRBV11-2; d_gene: TRBD2; abundance: .; CDR3nt: TGTGCCAGCAGCTTAGGTCTCAGGGTAGCGGGGGTCACCGGGGAGCTGTTTTTT; CDR3aa: CASSLGLRVAGVTGELFF
j_gene: TRBJ1-1; v_gene: TRBV10-3; d_gene: TRBD1; abundance: .; CDR3nt: TGTGCCATCAGCCAGGGGGCGTTGAACACTGAAGCTTTCTTT; CDR3aa: CAISQGALNTEAFF
j_gene: TRBJ2-2; v_gene: TRBV5-1; d_gene: .; abundance: few; CDR3nt: TGCGCCAGCAGCTTGGATCTAGGGGCCACCGGGGAGCTGTTTTTT; CDR3aa: CASSLDLGATGELFF
j_gene: TRBJ2-1; v_gene: TRBV7-6; d_gene: TRBD2; abundance: .; CDR3nt: TGTGCCAGCAGCTTAGGGGGGGCTAGCGGGGTTAAGGATGAGCAGTTCTTC; CDR3aa: CASSLGGASGVKDEQFF
j_gene: TRBJ2-3; v_gene: TRBV30; d_gene: .; abundance: few; CDR3nt: TGTGCCTGGAGTTCAGGGTCTTACACAGATACGCAGTATTTT; CDR3aa: CAWSSGSYTDTQYF
j_gene: TRBJ2-5; v_gene: TRBV9; d_gene: TRBD1; abundance: .; CDR3nt: TGTGCCAGCACCCCCCTGGCAGGGGGCATGGAGACCCAGTACTTC; CDR3aa: CASTPLAGGMETQYF
j_gene: TRBJ2-7; v_gene: TRBV5-1; d_gene: TRBD2; abundance: .; CDR3nt: TGCGCCAGCAGCTCGCAGACTAGCGGGATCTTAGGCGAGCAGTACTTC; CDR3aa: CASSSQTSGILGEQYF
j_gene: TRBJ2-1; v_gene: TRBV30; d_gene: .; abundance: .; CDR3nt: TGTGCCTGGAGGACCGGACACGTCTCCTACAATGAGCAGTTCTTC; CDR3aa: CAWRTGHVSYNEQFF
j_gene: TRBJ2-3; v_gene: TRBV7-2; d_gene: TRBD2; abundance: .; CDR3nt: TGTGCCAGCAGCTCCGGGACTATCAGCACAGATACGCAGTATTTT; CDR3aa: CASSSGTISTDTQYF
j_gene: TRBJ1-5; v_gene: TRBV7-2; d_gene: .; abundance: .; CDR3nt: TGTGCCAGCAGCTTAGATGGGGAAACAGGGTATAGCAATCAGCCCCAGCATTTT; CDR3aa: CASSLDGETGYSNQPQHF
j_gene: TRBJ1-2; v_gene: TRBV9; d_gene: .; abundance: once; CDR3nt: TGTGCCAGCAGCCTATCCTTCGACGCGGATTCTAACTATGGCTACACCTTC; CDR3aa: CASSLSFDADSNYGYTF
j_gene: TRBJ1-1; v_gene: TRBV5-1; d_gene: .; abundance: few; CDR3nt: TGCGCCAGCAGACCTACAGGGAACACTGAAGCTTTCTTT; CDR3aa: CASRPTGNTEAFF
j_gene: TRBJ2-5; v_gene: TRBV19; d_gene: TRBD2; abundance: .; CDR3nt: TGTGCCAGTAGTATAGGTCTAGCGGTATCCCAAGAGACCCAGTACTTC; CDR3aa: CASSIGLAVSQETQYF
j_gene: TRBJ1-1; v_gene: TRBV7-9; d_gene: TRBD1; abundance: once; CDR3nt: TGTGCCAGCAGCGACAGGGGCGGCACTGAAGCTTTCTTT; CDR3aa: CASSDRGGTEAFF
j_gene: TRBJ1-6; v_gene: TRBV27; d_gene: TRBD1; abundance: .; CDR3nt: TGTGCCAGCAGGCTAGGGGGCGGCGATTCACCCCTCCACTTT; CDR3aa: CASRLGGGDSPLHF
j_gene: TRBJ1-1; v_gene: TRBV5-1; d_gene: .; abundance: .; CDR3nt: TGCGCCAGCAGCTTGGGCCCGGGGGGCGGCACTGAAGCTTTCTTT; CDR3aa: CASSLGPGGGTEAFF
j_gene: TRBJ1-2; v_gene: TRBV12-3/TRBV12-4; d_gene: .; abundance: .; CDR3nt: TGTGCCAGCAGTTCCCATTTGGCTCTTGGCTACACCTTC; CDR3aa: CASSSHLALGYTF
j_gene: TRBJ1-1; v_gene: TRBV7-9; d_gene: .; abundance: once; CDR3nt: TGTGCCAGCAGCGCCACCGGGGAAAAAGCTTTCTTT; CDR3aa: CASSATGEKAFF
j_gene: TRBJ2-5; v_gene: TRBV2; d_gene: .; abundance: .; CDR3nt: TGTGCCAGCAGGGAACAGGTCCAAGAGACCCAGTACTTC; CDR3aa: CASREQVQETQYF
j_gene: TRBJ1-1; v_gene: TRBV25-1; d_gene: .; abundance: .; CDR3nt: TGTGCCAGCAGCAGAACGAGGGCTCCGAACACTGAAGCTTTCTTT; CDR3aa: CASSRTRAPNTEAFF
j_gene: TRBJ2-2; v_gene: TRBV19; d_gene: .; abundance: .; CDR3nt: TGTGCCAGTAGTACAGGGAACACCGGGGAGCTGTTTTTT; CDR3aa: CASSTGNTGELFF
j_gene: TRBJ1-1; v_gene: TRBV28; d_gene: .; abundance: .; CDR3nt: TGTGCCAGCAGTTTCGGTTCCCGGGATTGGACTGAAGCTTTCTTT; CDR3aa: CASSFGSRDWTEAFF
j_gene: TRBJ1-6; v_gene: TRBV9; d_gene: .; abundance: .; CDR3nt: TGTGCCAGCAGCACCGGGACACCCCGCTCCTATAATTCACCCCTCCACTTT; CDR3aa: CASSTGTPRSYNSPLHF
j_gene: TRBJ1-4; v_gene: TRBV11-3; d_gene: TRBD1; abundance: .; CDR3nt: TGTGCCAGCAGCTTTCACGGACAGGGACCACGGCAACTGTTTTTT; CDR3aa: CASSFHGQGPRQLFF
j_gene: TRBJ2-2; v_gene: TRBV4-1; d_gene: TRBD2; abundance: .; CDR3nt: TGCGCCAGCAGCCAAGGGACTAGCGGGAGTACGGACACCGGGGAGCTGTTTTTT; CDR3aa: CASSQGTSGSTDTGELFF
j_gene: TRBJ1-6; v_gene: TRBV18; d_gene: .; abundance: .; CDR3nt: TGTGCCAGCTCCCCCGGGGGGCTAAATAATTCACCCCTCCACTTT; CDR3aa: CASSPGGLNNSPLHF
j_gene: TRBJ1-1; v_gene: TRBV27; d_gene: .; abundance: .; CDR3nt: TGTGCCAGCACCGCGGGAATTAACACTGAAGCTTTCTTT; CDR3aa: CASTAGINTEAFF